This T cell receptor beta chain was profiled in a study of blood T cells in healthy people across ages. Germline V lookup: CDR1 SGHRS, CDR2 YFSETQ. The V segment lost 2 bases and the J segment 1 base; nucleotides outside the gene matches: 18. This CDR3 region has 20 residues. Broader study findings: The study found more naive CD4+ cells and higher diversity in long-lived than aged donors. While age rose, TCR beta diversity per million T cells dropped in a roughly linear way. There was a strong correlation between TCR beta diversity and naive T cell percentage. The authors considered diversity estimates from one million T cells to be underestimates.

On this clonotype itself: The target antigen is unknown.

A sample-barcoded 5' primer and a J-beta primer mix were used in a second PCR of roughly 7 to 11 cycles. TCRdb re-called the 5' RACE reads with MiXCR, one entry per CDR3 protein. This sample carries approximately 1.5 million distinct CDR3 sequences, about 35% of them seen once, and the ten largest clones take roughly 10%. This receptor was obtained from a woman in her thirties in good health. This sequence joins TRBV5-1 and TRBJ2-5; 9 nucleotides match TRBD2. Sequenced material: blood. The CDR3 sequence: CASSFALLSGRGEGQETQYF. Written as DNA, the CDR3 is TGCGCCAGCAGCTTTGCCCTTCTTAGCGGGAGAGGGGAGGGCCAAGAGACCCAGTACTTC.